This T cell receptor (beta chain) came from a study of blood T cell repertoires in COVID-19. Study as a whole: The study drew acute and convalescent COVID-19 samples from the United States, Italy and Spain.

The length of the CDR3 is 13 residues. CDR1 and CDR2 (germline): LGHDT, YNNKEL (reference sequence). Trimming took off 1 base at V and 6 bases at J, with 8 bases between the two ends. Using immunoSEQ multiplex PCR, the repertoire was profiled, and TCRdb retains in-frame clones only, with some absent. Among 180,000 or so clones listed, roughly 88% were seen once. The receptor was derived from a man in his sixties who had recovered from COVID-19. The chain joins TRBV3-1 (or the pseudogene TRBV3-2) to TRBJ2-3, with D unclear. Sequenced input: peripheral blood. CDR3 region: CASSQGPRDTQYF. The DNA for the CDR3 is TGTGCCAGCAGCCAAGGGCCGAGGGATACGCAGTATTTT.